The 17 T cell receptor beta chains presented below share a single source sample, sequenced in a study of cytomegalovirus exposure and HLA in healthy donors. Amplification used 60 Vbeta primers and 13 Jbeta primers. Sequencing used immunoSEQ multiplex PCR; TCRdb keeps in-frame clones, though not all of them. The table includes about 100,000 clones, 81% detected once. Sequencing input: PBMCs. These receptors originate from a woman between 65 and 79 years old in good health and CMV-seropositive.

The chain couples TRBV11-2 to TRBJ1-5, with a tentative D call TRBD1 (6 bases). This CDR3 has 14 amino acids. V lost 5 bases to trimming and J lost 3 bases, with 11 bases between them. Germline lookup yields CDR1 SGHAT and CDR2 FQNNGV. This chain's CDR3 is CASSADSNNQPQHF. The DNA for the CDR3 is TGTGCCAGCAGCGCGGACAGTAACAATCAGCCCCAGCATTTT.

In its sample, this clone was seen a few times. The chain carries TRBV6-1 and TRBJ1-1; D remains ambiguous. V lost 8 bases and J 5 bases, leaving 9 bases between the germline ends. Germline CDR1 MNHNS, CDR2 SASEGT. The CDR3 is made up of 11 amino acids. This CDR3 is CASQPGTEAFF. CDR3 DNA sequence: TGTGCCAGCCAACCCGGGACTGAAGCTTTCTTT.

The V and J genes are TRBV5-1 and TRBJ2-1; 10 bases line up with TRBD2. V was clipped by 0 bases and J by 5 bases; unmatched bases: 5. The CDR3 runs 16 residues. From germline, CDR1 is SGHRS and CDR2 YFSETQ. Here the CDR3 reads CASSLGPSGSHNEQFF. The CDR3 DNA follows: TGCGCCAGCAGCTTGGGCCCTAGCGGGAGCCACAATGAGCAGTTCTTC.

The CDR3 loop is CASNNQGKGYTF. The CDR3 DNA follows: TGTGCCAGCAACAACCAGGGAAAGGGCTACACCTTC. This chain connects TRBV6-5 to TRBJ1-2, with D perhaps matching TRBD1 (5 bases). Germline V CDR1 and CDR2: MNHEY, SVGAGI. The CDR3 is 12 amino acids. V gave up 7 bases and J gave up 8 bases, with 14 bases separating them.

This clone was counted only a few times. The rearrangement joins TRBV7-2 to TRBJ1-4; D call uncertain. Trimming took off 1 base at V and 3 bases at J, with 9 bases between the two ends. The CDR3 runs 15 residues. Germline assignment: CDR1 SGHTA and CDR2 FQGNSA. The CDR3 DNA sequence: TGTGCCAGCAGCTTAGTGGCCAACCCTAATGAAAAACTGTTTTTT. Encoded protein: CASSLVANPNEKLFF. Supplemented by reference TRBV7-2 and TRBJ1-4, the full variable domain reads GAGVSQSPSNKVTEKGKDVELRCDPISGHTALYWYRQSLGQGLEFLIYFQGNSAPDKSGLPSDRFSAERTGGSVSTLTIQRTQQEDSAVYLCASSLVANPNEKLFFGSGTQLSVL.

The chain uses TRBV14 and TRBJ2-7; 7 bases map to TRBD1. CDR1 and CDR2 from the germline V gene are SGHDN and FVKESK. Trimming cost V 4 bases and J 4 bases; bases outside gene matches: 1. CDR3 length equals 12 residues. CDR3 bases: TGTGCCAGCAGCCGGGGACAGTACGAGCAGTACTTC. It specifies CASSRGQYEQYF.

This clone was detected a few times. The V gene is TRBV5-8, the J gene TRBJ2-5; 10 bases fit TRBD2. This CDR3 has 16 amino acids. V gave up 0 bases and J gave up 5 bases; unmatched junction bases: 7. In germline, CDR1 is SGHTS, CDR2 YDEGEE. The CDR3 loop reads CASSLGLAGEGETQYF. CDR3 in DNA: TGTGCCAGCAGCTTGGGCCTAGCGGGAGAGGGGGAGACCCAGTACTTC.

This rearrangement joins TRBV5-1 to TRBJ1-2; tentatively, D is TRBD1 (6 bases). V lost 4 bases to trimming and J lost 6 bases, with 16 bases between them. Germline values: CDR1 SGHRS, CDR2 YFSETQ. This CDR3 has 14 amino acids. The chain's CDR3 is CASSDWGGQDGYTF. The CDR3 bases are TGCGCCAGCAGCGACTGGGGGGGGCAGGATGGCTACACCTTC.

The rearrangement links TRBV4-1 to TRBJ1-2; 8 bases match TRBD1. CDR1 is MGHRA and CDR2 is YSYEKL in the germline V gene. Germline trimming cut 2 bases from V and 8 bases from J; bases unmatched to any gene: 10. The CDR3 length is 15 residues. DNA for the CDR3: TGCGCCAGCAGCCAACAGGGGGCGCGGGGAGAGGGCTACACCTTC. Protein: CASSQQGARGEGYTF.

As DNA, the CDR3 is TGTGCCAGCAGCCGGAGTGGGGAGGCTCGTTACGAGCAGTACTTC. Protein product: CASSRSGEARYEQYF. V gene TRBV25-1 combines with J gene TRBJ2-7; D is possibly TRBD2 (6 bases). V gave up 6 bases and J gave up 4 bases, with 19 bases separating them. This CDR3 has 15 residues. The germline V gene has CDR1 MGHDK and CDR2 SYGVNS.

This rearrangement joins TRBV5-4 to TRBJ1-1; D unclear. The CDR3 is 15 residues long. Trimming took off 0 bases at V and 0 bases at J, with 9 bases between the two ends. Looked up from germline, CDR1 is SGHNT and CDR2 is YYREEE (reference sequence). CDR3 nucleotides: TGTGCCAGCAGCTTGGAGTTAGGAGTGAACACTGAAGCTTTCTTT. As protein: CASSLELGVNTEAFF.

The J gene is TRBJ2-7, the V gene TRBV6-5, with D possibly TRBD1 on 6 matching bases. V was shortened by 2 bases and J by 1 base, with 9 bases between the two germline ends. This CDR3 comprises 14 residues. The germline gives CDR1 MNHEY, CDR2 SVGAGI. DNA for the CDR3: TGTGCCAGCAGTTACGGGGGCGGATCCTACGAGCAGTACTTC. As protein: CASSYGGGSYEQYF.

The chain recombines TRBV10-3 with TRBJ2-3; 9 bases are shared with TRBD1. The V and J ends lost 3 bases and 6 bases, in that order; junction bases with no gene match: 4. CDR3 length: 14 amino acids. The germline V gene has CDR1 ENHRY and CDR2 SYGVKD. This CDR3 reads CAISDRDRADTQYF. The CDR3 DNA reads TGTGCCATCAGTGATCGGGACAGGGCTGATACGCAGTATTTT.

The genes are TRBV6-1 and TRBJ1-2, with a weak D call TRBD1 (6 bases). Trimming removed 10 bases at V and 2 bases at J, with 20 bases between. This CDR3 spans 15 amino acids. CDR1 and CDR2 from the germline V gene are MNHNS and SASEGT. The chain's CDR3 is CATRGNRRLNYGYTF. The CDR3, as DNA: TGTGCCACCAGGGGTAACAGAAGATTAAACTATGGCTACACCTTC.

The genes are TRBV9 and TRBJ2-5; 12 nucleotides agree with TRBD2. CDR1 is SGDLS, CDR2 YYNGEE, per germline. J gave up 4 bases and V 1 base, and 5 bases lay outside the gene matches. The CDR3 spans 16 residues. Here the CDR3 DNA reads TGTGCCAGCAGCGTATCTAGCGGGAGGGCCGGAGAGACCCAGTACTTC. Translated: CASSVSSGRAGETQYF.

This clone was seen only a few times. The chain is built from TRBV19 and TRBJ1-2; possibly TRBD1 for D (5 bases). Trimming shortened V by 1 base and J by 8 bases, and 20 bases separated the two germline ends. CDR1 is LNHDA, CDR2 SQIVND, per germline (reference sequence). This CDR3 contains 16 residues. The CDR3 region has the DNA TGTGCCAGTAGTATAGGGGGGGGATCTCCCCGGCGAGGCTACACCTTC. Its protein is CASSIGGGSPRRGYTF.

The V gene is TRBV7-2, the J gene TRBJ2-5; TRBD2 matches at 8 bases. Germline CDR1 reads SGHTA; CDR2 reads FQGNSA. Unmatched junction bases numbered 12, after V lost 7 bases and J lost 5 bases. The CDR3 has 15 residues. The CDR3 sequence is CASNFMAGGRETQYF. DNA of the CDR3: TGTGCCAGCAACTTCATGGCGGGAGGTCGGGAGACCCAGTACTTC.